These 21 T cell receptor beta chains originate from one sample sequenced in a study of cytomegalovirus exposure and HLA in healthy donors. This PCR relied on a set of 60 Vbeta primers and 13 Jbeta primers. Assay: immunoSEQ multiplex PCR; the TCRdb copy retains only in-frame clones and omits some. The sample lists approximately 100,000 clones, 74% occurring once. Sequenced input: PBMCs. The receptors here all came from a human donor in good health.

This clone was counted a few times. The rearrangement uses TRBV5-1 and TRBJ1-4; D gene ambiguous. V was trimmed by 3 bases and J by 8 bases, leaving 26 bases between them. CDR1 is SGHRS and CDR2 is YFSETQ in the germline V gene. The CDR3 covers 18 residues. CDR3 residues: CASSSGLDGGLGLEKLFF. CDR3 sequence (DNA): TGCGCCAGCAGCTCAGGACTCGATGGTGGTTTAGGTTTGGAAAAACTGTTTTTT. Supplemented by reference TRBV5-1 and TRBJ1-4, the full variable domain reads KAGVTQTPRYLIKTRGQQVTLSCSPISGHRSVSWYQQTPGQGLQFLFEYFSETQRNKGNFPGRFSGRQFSNSRSEMNVSTLELGDSALYLCASSSGLDGGLGLEKLFFGSGTQLSVL.

The rearrangement links TRBV4-1 to TRBJ1-4; 9 bases map to TRBD1. The CDR3 contains 17 residues. In germline, CDR1 is MGHRA, CDR2 YSYEKL. The V gene end was trimmed by 4 bases and the J gene end by 0 bases; junction bases not matched to a gene: 6. CDR3 residues: CASSPRGQGATNEKLFF. CDR3 sequence (DNA): TGCGCCAGCAGCCCACGGGGACAGGGTGCAACTAATGAAAAACTGTTTTTT.

This chain joins TRBV5-1 and TRBJ2-3, with D possibly matching TRBD2 (5 bases). The CDR3 spans 15 residues. With 0 bases removed from V and 2 bases from J, the gap between germline ends came to 10 bases. Germline CDR1 and CDR2: SGHRS and YFSETQ. CDR3 in amino acids: CASSLAADLTDTQYF. CDR3 coding DNA: TGCGCCAGCAGCTTGGCAGCGGATCTCACAGATACGCAGTATTTT.

CDR3 sequence reads: CASSLAGGLLNYGYTF. For the CDR3, the DNA is TGTGCCAGCAGCTTGGCCGGAGGGTTACTAAACTATGGCTACACCTTC. The rearrangement uses TRBV5-6 and TRBJ1-2, with D hard to call. CDR3 length: 16 residues. CDR1 is SGHDT, CDR2 YYEEEE, per germline. V lost 0 bases and J 2 bases, leaving 14 bases between the germline ends.

J is TRBJ1-1 and V is TRBV28; 8 bases align to TRBD1. The germline V gene has CDR1 MDHEN and CDR2 SYDVKM. V was clipped by 5 bases and J by 4 bases; unmatched bases: 6. This CDR3 has 14 amino acids. This chain's CDR3 is CASSGGQAVTEAFF. CDR3 DNA sequence: TGTGCCAGCAGTGGGGGACAGGCGGTCACTGAAGCTTTCTTT.

The rearrangement uses TRBV19 and TRBJ1-3; D unclear. CDR1 is LNHDA, CDR2 SQIVND, per germline (reference sequence). The ends were cut back, 5 bases at V and 1 base at J, with 12 bases in the middle. CDR3 size: 15 residues. The CDR3 nucleotides are TGTGCCAGTAGTTCCAATCACAAATCTGGAAACACCATATATTTT. This codes for CASSSNHKSGNTIYF.

The chain uses TRBV28 and TRBJ1-4; TRBD1 might be the D (6 bases). Per the germline V gene, CDR1 is MDHEN and CDR2 is SYDVKM. V shed 8 bases and J shed 7 bases, with 23 bases lying between them. CDR3 length: 16 amino acids. This CDR3 reads CASRGGFLGGTEKLFF. The CDR3 region has the DNA TGTGCCAGCCGCGGTGGGTTTTTAGGGGGTACTGAAAAACTGTTTTTT.

This clone was seen more than once but under ten times. The chain joins TRBV5-1 to TRBJ2-1, with D uncertain. With 2 bases removed from V and 5 bases from J, the gap between germline ends came to 8 bases. CDR1 is SGHRS, CDR2 YFSETQ, per germline. This CDR3 is 13 amino acids long. The CDR3 loop reads CASSLDSNNEQFF. The CDR3 bases are TGCGCCAGCAGCTTAGACTCAAACAATGAGCAGTTCTTC.

The genes are TRBV6-1 and TRBJ2-2, with unresolved D. This CDR3 has 15 residues. With 4 bases removed from V and 2 bases from J, the gap between germline ends came to 11 bases. Germline assignment: CDR1 MNHNS and CDR2 SASEGT. For the CDR3, the DNA is TGTGCCAGCAGTGCGCGGTCCTTAAACACCGGGGAGCTGTTTTTT. It codes for CASSARSLNTGELFF.

This rearrangement joins TRBV5-4 to TRBJ2-1, with TRBD2 matching over 10 bases. The CDR3 loop spans 15 amino acids. CDR1 SGHNT and CDR2 YYREEE come from the germline V gene (reference sequence). Trimming took 3 bases from V and 12 from J; bases not matched to a gene: 12. The CDR3 sequence is CASSSGGTSAFAQFF. Written as DNA, the CDR3 is TGTGCCAGCAGCTCCGGAGGGACTAGCGCGTTTGCGCAGTTCTTC.

This chain links TRBV19 with TRBJ2-7; the match to TRBD1 covers 9 bases. This CDR3 has 15 amino acids. After removal of 7 bases from V and 3 bases from J, the junction contained 10 bases not matched to a gene. Per germline, CDR1 LNHDA and CDR2 SQIVND (reference sequence). The CDR3 is CASKSRGTGSYEQYF. CDR3 nucleotide sequence: TGTGCCAGTAAATCCCGCGGGACAGGGAGCTACGAGCAGTACTTC.

This sequence joins TRBV7-5 and TRBJ2-7; the table calls TRBD2, which could not be checked here. TRBV7-5 is a recognized pseudogene. CDR3 length: 19 amino acids. The CDR3 sequence is CVRSLRTSNMVARSYEQYF. For the CDR3, the DNA is TGTGTCAGAAGCCTTAGGACTAGTAATATGGTGGCGAGGTCCTACGAGCAGTACTTC.

The V and J genes are TRBV27 and TRBJ2-7, with D perhaps TRBD1 (6 bases). This CDR3 has 16 residues. Germline loops: CDR1 MNHEY, CDR2 SMNVEV (reference sequence). The V and J ends lost 6 bases and 7 bases respectively, with 25 bases between them. CDR3 nucleotides: TGTGCCAGCAGACCAATCGGGGCAGGGGATCTGCGTGAGCAGTACTTC. This translates into CASRPIGAGDLREQYF.

The table lists this clone with a count of one. The chain carries TRBV18 and TRBJ1-1, with a possible D match to TRBD1 (6 bases). Germline lookup yields CDR1 KGHSH and CDR2 LQKENI. V was trimmed by 6 bases and J by 0 bases, leaving 8 bases between them. The CDR3 length is 13 residues. The CDR3 DNA reads TGTGCCAGCTCGCAGGGGATGAACACTGAAGCTTTCTTT. As protein: CASSQGMNTEAFF.

CDR3 region: CASRALPNNEQFF. The CDR3 DNA follows: TGTGCCAGTAGAGCCCTCCCCAACAATGAGCAGTTCTTC. The V call is TRBV6-5, the J call TRBJ2-1; D remains unclear. The ends were cut back, 9 bases at V and 5 bases at J, with 14 bases in the middle. Germline V CDR1 and CDR2: MNHEY, SVGAGI. This CDR3 contains 13 residues.

The CDR3 here is CASSLGQGVQKLFF. Written as DNA, the CDR3 is TGTGCCAGCAGCCTAGGACAGGGTGTCCAAAAACTGTTTTTT. The J gene is TRBJ1-4, the V gene TRBV7-2; TRBD1 matches 8 bases. CDR1 and CDR2 (germline): SGHTA, FQGNSA. The CDR3 runs to 14 residues. V lost 5 bases, J lost 9 bases, and 8 bases stayed unmatched.

The rearrangement joins TRBV10-1 to TRBJ2-5, with a weak D call TRBD1 (6 bases). This CDR3 comprises 13 residues. Trimming shortened V by 4 bases and J by 11 bases, and 17 bases separated the two germline ends. Germline V lookup: CDR1 WNHNN, CDR2 SYGVQD (reference sequence). In nucleotides, the CDR3 is TGCGCCAGCAGTGCGGACAGTCTTGGGGAGCAGTACTTC. Translated, it gives CASSADSLGEQYF.

Here the CDR3 DNA reads TGTGCCAGCTCACCACGAGATGATACGCAGTATTTT. Protein: CASSPRDDTQYF. The chain uses TRBV18 and TRBJ2-3; D is unresolved. Germline CDR1 reads KGHSH; CDR2 reads LQKENI. V was clipped by 1 base and J by 6 bases, with 5 bases between them. The CDR3 runs to 12 residues.

The chain recombines TRBV5-1 with TRBJ2-1; TRBD2 aligns across 7 bases. The CDR3 covers 15 residues. The V and J ends lost 5 bases and 0 bases, in that order; junction bases with no gene match: 5. CDR1 and CDR2 (germline): SGHRS, YFSETQ. The DNA for the CDR3 is TGCGCCAGCAGTCCTAGCGGAAGCTCCTACAATGAGCAGTTCTTC. Its protein product is CASSPSGSSYNEQFF.

The chain joins TRBV6-5 to TRBJ2-3; weak D call: TRBD2 (5 bases). CDR1 and CDR2 (germline): MNHEY, SVGAGI. V was cut by 2 bases and J by 0 bases, with 12 bases left in between. The CDR3 is made up of 16 amino acids. The CDR3 DNA sequence: TGTGCCAGCAGTTACGCGGGCCCCTTAAGCACAGATACGCAGTATTTT. It translates to CASSYAGPLSTDTQYF.

The chain joins TRBV28 to TRBJ1-1; tentatively, D is TRBD1 (6 bases). Germline loops: CDR1 MDHEN, CDR2 SYDVKM. This CDR3 region has 16 residues. Trimming pared 5 bases from V and 5 bases from J, leaving 21 bases between. The CDR3 DNA reads as TGTGCCAGCAGTCGGGTCACACAGGGAGGGCTGACTGAAGCTTTCTTT. Translating it yields CASSRVTQGGLTEAFF.